One sample yielded the 15 T cell receptor beta chains listed below, sequenced in a study of regulatory T cells in long-lasting Graves disease. According to the study, TCR beta libraries were built with iRepertoire HTBI primers and CDR3-region Arm-PCR. TCRdb re-analysed the multiplex PCR reads in MiXCR, keeping a single row per CDR3 protein. In the table there are 400,000 to 500,000 distinct CDR3 sequences, about 16% of which are singletons. Time point noted: newly diagnosed GD, antithyroid drugs for less than 3 months. RNA isolated from PBMCs was used to make the TCR library. This same sample was also taken into another study, of T cells in Graves' hyperthyroidism and ophthalmopathy.

The sample in question was peripheral blood mononuclear cells (PBMCs), obtained at new diagnosis, from a patient treated with antithyroid drugs. All receptors come from a woman aged 30 to 39 with Graves disease.

This clonotype was detected ten times or more. V is TRBV4-1 and J is TRBJ2-3; D might be TRBD2 (5 bases). The CDR3 is made up of 15 amino acids. V was pared by 1 base and J by 0 bases, with 8 bases between. Germline V gene lookup returns CDR1 MGHRA and CDR2 YSYEKL. CDR3 sequence (DNA): TGCGCCAGCAGCCAAGTCGGGGTAAGCACAGATACGCAGTATTTT. Residues: CASSQVGVSTDTQYF.

This clonotype is a singleton in its sample. V and J are TRBV30 and TRBJ1-6; D not resolved. The CDR3 totals 11 residues. V lost 2 bases, J lost 10 bases, and 6 bases lay in between. CDR1 and CDR2 from the germline V gene are GTSNPN and SVGIG (reference sequence). CDR3 amino acids: CAWSLESPLHF. For the CDR3, the DNA is TGTGCCTGGAGTCTCGAATCACCCCTCCACTTT.

The chain uses TRBV19 and TRBJ1-1, with D possibly TRBD1 on 5 matching bases. Germline lookup yields CDR1 LNHDA and CDR2 SQIVND (reference sequence). The V and J ends lost 4 bases and 1 base respectively, with 13 bases between them. The length of the CDR3 is 15 residues. The CDR3 spells CASSTSYGGNTEAFF. The CDR3, as DNA: TGTGCCAGTAGTACATCCTATGGGGGGAACACTGAAGCTTTCTTT.

The rearrangement uses TRBV7-9 and TRBJ2-7, with a tentative D call TRBD1 (6 bases). V was shortened by 5 bases and J by 3 bases, with 20 bases between the two germline ends. Germline V gene sequence: CDR1 SEHNR, CDR2 FQNEAQ (reference sequence). The CDR3 contains 16 residues. This chain's CDR3 is CASSPNPQGIFYEQYF. The CDR3 nucleotides are TGTGCCAGCAGCCCTAATCCACAGGGCATCTTCTACGAGCAGTACTTC.

The V gene is TRBV5-1, the J gene TRBJ2-7; 9 bases fit TRBD1. The CDR3 contains 15 residues. Germline CDR1 is SGHRS and CDR2 is YFSETQ. V lost 0 bases, J lost 6 bases, and 7 bases stayed unmatched. The CDR3 spells CASSLVGTGLGEQYF. As DNA, the CDR3 is TGCGCCAGCAGCTTGGTCGGGACAGGGCTTGGCGAGCAGTACTTC.

This clonotype was observed at least ten times. The chain joins TRBV2 to TRBJ1-1; D is unresolved. The germline gives CDR1 SNHLY, CDR2 FYNNEI. This CDR3 has 13 amino acids. V dropped 6 bases and J dropped 4 bases, with 12 bases sitting between them. The CDR3 bases are TGTGCCAGCAGCAGGCGGTTGCTCACTGAAGCTTTCTTT. Translating it yields CASSRRLLTEAFF.

The chain combines TRBV12-3 or TRBV12-4 with TRBJ2-7; D ambiguous. This CDR3 has 11 amino acids. The V end lost 3 bases, the J end lost 5 bases, and 5 bases lay between the germline ends. This chain's CDR3 is CASSFAHEQYF. Here the CDR3 DNA reads TGTGCCAGCAGTTTCGCCCACGAGCAGTACTTC.

This clonotype came up many times. The V call is TRBV12-3 or TRBV12-4, the J call TRBJ1-1, with D possibly matching TRBD1 (5 bases). The CDR3 is 17 residues long. The V and J ends lost 1 base and 5 bases respectively, with 20 bases between them. CDR3 bases: TGTGCCAGCAGTTTAGTTCCCCTAGGGGTGAGGCTAACTGAAGCTTTCTTT. Translation gives CASSLVPLGVRLTEAFF.

In this sample, this clonotype turned up many times. The V and J genes are TRBV28 and TRBJ2-1; 10 positions match TRBD1. This CDR3 is built from 15 residues. The germline gives CDR1 MDHEN, CDR2 SYDVKM. J gave up 12 bases and V 5 bases, and 13 bases lay outside the gene matches. CDR3 bases: TGTGCCAGCAGTACCCGGGACAGGGGTGGGGTTCCGCAGTTCTTC. It is translated as CASSTRDRGGVPQFF.

This chain connects TRBV7-9 to TRBJ1-1; tentatively, D is TRBD1 (5 bases). This CDR3 region has 13 residues. CDR1 SEHNR and CDR2 FQNEAQ come from the germline V gene (reference sequence). V lost 5 bases to trimming and J lost 6 bases, with 13 bases between them. CDR3 nucleotides: TGTGCCAGCAGCCACCCGGGACTCTCTGAAGCTTTCTTT. Amino acids: CASSHPGLSEAFF.

This clonotype was seen only a few times. The rearrangement links TRBV12-3 or TRBV12-4 to TRBJ2-2, with TRBD1 as a possible D gene (6 bases). The CDR3 extends over 14 amino acids. V was pared by 3 bases and J by 6 bases, with 11 bases between. The CDR3 protein is CASSFGTWAGELFF. DNA for the CDR3: TGTGCCAGCAGTTTCGGGACATGGGCCGGGGAGCTGTTTTTT.

With regard to this clonotype: At one end the junction does not follow the germline gene, possibly because of a read error. CDR3 nucleotides: TGCGCCAGCAGGGTAGTTAGTGTACCCCTCTACAATGAGCAGTTCTTC. Protein product: CASRVVSVPLYNEQFF. The J gene is TRBJ2-1, the V gene TRBV6-2 or TRBV6-3; TRBD1 might be the D (5 bases). Germline-derived CDR1 and CDR2 are MNHEY and SVGEGT. This CDR3 has 16 residues.

This clonotype is a singleton in its sample. The chain carries TRBV19 and TRBJ1-1; 8 bases align to TRBD1. The CDR3 spans 16 residues. With V trimmed by 5 bases and J by 5 bases, 13 bases remained unmatched. The germline gives CDR1 LNHDA, CDR2 SQIVND (reference sequence). The CDR3 nucleotides read TGTGCCAGTAGTCCCTACCTGAAGACAGGGGATACTGAAGCTTTCTTT. Translation: CASSPYLKTGDTEAFF.

This clonotype was found many times. The chain is built from TRBV12-3 or TRBV12-4 and TRBJ2-7; no clear D. With 6 bases removed from V and 9 bases from J, the gap between germline ends came to 12 bases. The CDR3 is made up of 11 amino acids. DNA of the CDR3: TGTGCCAGCAGCCGCGGAGAGGCGCAGTACTTC. Translated: CASSRGEAQYF.

This chain uses TRBV7-3 with TRBJ2-1; the D gene is possibly TRBD2 (7 bases). This CDR3 is built from 20 residues. Germline-derived CDR1 and CDR2 are SGHTA and FQGTGA. Trimming removed 5 bases from V and 7 bases from J, with 33 bases in between. CDR3 amino acids: CASSPTRGANLWALQNEQFF. CDR3 sequence (DNA): TGTGCCAGCAGCCCTACTCGGGGGGCGAACCTCTGGGCTCTGCAAAATGAGCAGTTCTTC.